The source of this T cell receptor beta chain is a study of type 1 regulatory T cells. Background on the study: An in vitro protocol generated T-allo10, a Tr1-enriched, alloantigen-specific CD4 T cell product.

Via MiXCR, TCRdb re-called the reads, giving one row per CDR3 protein. The table has approximately 97,000 distinct CDR3 sequences, roughly 30% seen once. This CDR3 contains 13 residues. CDR1 is SQVTM and CDR2 is ANQGSEA in the germline V gene. Trimming stripped 6 bases from V and 4 bases from J, with 13 bases between. The table lists this clonotype with many counts. J is TRBJ2-1 and V is TRBV29-1; D perhaps matches TRBD1 (6 bases). The sequencing input was CD4+ T cells, either the whole sample or a sorted fraction (not recorded which). The receptor's source is a human donor in good health. The chain's CDR3 is CSVRDTEYNEQFF. The DNA for the CDR3 is TGCAGCGTCCGGGACACCGAATACAATGAGCAGTTCTTC.